This passage covers 8 T cell receptor beta chains from one sample sequenced in a study of prognosis after radiotherapy for stage I lung cancer. With two-round multiplex PCR, TCR beta CDR3 sequences were amplified from genomic DNA. Gene-specific TRBV and TRBJ primers were used in PCR round one. MiXCR, applied by TCRdb to the multiplex PCR reads, yields one record per CDR3 protein. The sample contains fewer than 65,000 distinct CDR3 sequences, less than 45% of which appear only once. The specimen comprised PBMCs, sampled before or after stereotactic body radiation therapy (not recorded which). All receptors come from a donor of 50 years or more with non-small cell lung cancer.

This clonotype was detected ten times or more. The V and J genes are TRBV7-2 and TRBJ2-7, with D perhaps matching TRBD1 or TRBD2 (5 bases each). CDR1 and CDR2 (germline): SGHTA, FQGNSA. CDR3 length: 14 residues. V lost 5 bases to trimming and J lost 2 bases, with 13 bases between them. The CDR3 loop reads CASSPGTRTYEQYF. CDR3 coding DNA: TGTGCCAGCAGCCCCGGGACGAGGACCTACGAGCAGTACTTC.

The table lists this clonotype with many counts. V and J are TRBV4-3 and TRBJ2-1, with 9 bases identical to TRBD1. The V gene's germline CDR1 is LGHNA and CDR2 YSLEER. Trimming at V came to 4 bases and at J to 10 bases, leaving 8 bases not matched to a gene. This CDR3 region has 14 residues. The CDR3 sequence is CASSRGTGIREQFF. CDR3 DNA: TGCGCCAGCAGCCGGGGGACAGGGATTCGAGAGCAGTTCTTC.

In the case of this clonotype: A far more abundant clone sits one base away, making this likely a read error. CDR3 loop: CASSLGPVDQFF. In DNA form, the CDR3 reads TGTGCCAGCAGCTTAGGCCCCGTTGATCAGTTCTTC. This chain uses TRBV7-8 with TRBJ2-1; D not resolved. The V gene lost 1 base and the J gene lost 13 bases, with 11 bases spanning the gap. Germline CDR1 and CDR2: SGHVS and FQNEAQ. The CDR3 has 12 residues.

This clonotype was recorded at least ten times. The rearrangement joins TRBV5-1 to TRBJ1-6; no clear D. V lost 0 bases and J lost 5, with 12 bases in between. Per germline, CDR1 SGHRS and CDR2 YFSETQ. This CDR3 spans 16 amino acids. This CDR3 is CASSLGLAGDNSPLHF. Here the CDR3 DNA reads TGCGCCAGCAGCTTGGGCCTCGCCGGGGATAATTCACCCCTCCACTTT.

About this clonotype: This clone may be a read error of a much larger clone one base away. The CDR3 reads CAISGDKGALSPLHF. The CDR3 DNA sequence: TGTGCCATCAGTGGGGACAAGGGGGCTTTGTCACCCCTCCACTTT. The gene calls are TRBV10-3 and TRBJ1-6; 7 nucleotides agree with TRBD1. Germline values: CDR1 ENHRY, CDR2 SYGVKD. The CDR3 totals 15 residues. Germline trimming cut 4 bases from V and 10 bases from J; bases unmatched to any gene: 10.

This clonotype was counted many times. V usage is TRBV7-3 and J usage is TRBJ1-5; D may be TRBD1 (6 bases). Germline-derived CDR1 and CDR2 are SGHTA and FQGTGA. V lost 7 bases and J lost 2, with 15 bases in between. This CDR3 has 15 residues. CDR3: CASKQGPGGNQPQHF. The CDR3, as DNA: TGTGCCAGCAAACAGGGACCGGGTGGCAATCAGCCCCAGCATTTT.

Comments on this clonotype: One base away lies a much larger clone, so this may be a sequencing read error. The V call is TRBV6-2 or TRBV6-3, the J call TRBJ2-1, with D perhaps matching TRBD2 (6 bases). The length of the CDR3 is 12 residues. Germline V gives CDR1 MNHEY, CDR2 SVGEGT. Here the CDR3 DNA reads TGTGCTTATGAGGAGGGATACAATGAGCAGTTCTTC. Translated: CAYEEGYNEQFF.

The chain recombines TRBV5-1 with TRBJ1-1; D ambiguous. Trimming left V 6 bases short and J 2 bases short, with 17 bases between. The V gene's germline CDR1 is SGHRS and CDR2 YFSETQ. The CDR3 contains 15 residues. The CDR3 region has the DNA TGCGCCAGCATGTACTATGGACGGGGTAACACTGAAGCTTTCTTT. Residues: CASMYYGRGNTEAFF.